This entry lists 13 T cell receptor beta chains sequenced from one sample in a study of Ad26.COV2.S vaccination and SARS-CoV-2 variants. As for treatment: roughly 18 received Ad26.COV2.S at low or high dose, single or two shots; about 5 received placebo; per-sample allocation not given. Vaccine and placebo recipients were sampled on day 63 after the first injection. This table comes from immunoSEQ multiplex PCR, and its TCRdb copy is limited to in-frame clones, with some not included. This sample carries about 400,000 clones, about nine tenths of them seen once, and the ten largest clones take under 2%. The material was peripheral blood, obtained in a trial of Ad26.COV2.S vaccine versus placebo. These receptors came from a person aged 18 to 65 who received the Ad26.COV2.S COVID-19 vaccine or a placebo.

V and J are TRBV6-5 and TRBJ1-2, with a possible D match to TRBD1 (6 bases). This CDR3 has 13 amino acids. V lost 5 bases and J 2 bases, leaving 9 bases between the germline ends. CDR1 MNHEY and CDR2 SVGAGI come from the germline V gene. For the CDR3, the DNA is TGTGCCAGCAGTCAGACAGGCAACTATGGCTACACCTTC. It codes for CASSQTGNYGYTF.

The chain recombines TRBV18 with TRBJ2-2; D is perhaps TRBD1 (5 bases). V was clipped by 4 bases and J by 4 bases, with 19 bases between them. The CDR3 covers 17 residues. Germline V lookup: CDR1 KGHSH, CDR2 LQKENI. CDR3 nucleotides: TGTGCCAGCTCACAATCCCCCGGTCAAGGGGTCACCGGGGAGCTGTTTTTT. Its protein is CASSQSPGQGVTGELFF.

The chain links TRBV6-5 to TRBJ2-7, with D possibly TRBD2 on 6 matching bases. V lost 5 bases, J lost 1 base, and 15 bases lay in between. Germline lookup yields CDR1 MNHEY and CDR2 SVGAGI. This CDR3 has 15 residues. CDR3: CASSPSGLKSYEQYF. The CDR3 bases are TGTGCCAGCAGTCCATCCGGACTAAAATCCTACGAGCAGTACTTC.

CDR3 protein: CASSLAQLYEQYF. The CDR3 region has the DNA TGTGCCAGCAGCTTGGCACAACTCTACGAGCAGTACTTC. The chain has TRBV5-5 and TRBJ2-7; unclear D gene. Germline CDR1 is SGHKS and CDR2 is YYEKEE (reference sequence). CDR3 length: 13 amino acids. Trimming shortened V by 0 bases and J by 3 bases, and 7 bases separated the two germline ends.

This clone was observed a few times. This chain joins TRBV5-1 and TRBJ1-3; D is uncertain. V lost 4 bases, J lost 2 bases, and 13 bases lay in between. The CDR3 contains 15 residues. In germline, CDR1 is SGHRS, CDR2 YFSETQ. The CDR3 bases are TGCGCCAGCAGCGCGTCGCCCGGCACTGGAAACACCATATATTTT. This translates into CASSASPGTGNTIYF.

This sequence joins TRBV11-2 and TRBJ1-1; D might be TRBD1 (6 bases). The CDR3 is 15 amino acids. V lost 0 bases and J 5 bases, leaving 13 bases between the germline ends. In germline, CDR1 is SGHAT, CDR2 FQNNGV. For the CDR3, the DNA is TGTGCCAGCAGCTTAGAAGGACAGCGGGGAACTGAAGCTTTCTTT. Translated: CASSLEGQRGTEAFF.

The chain joins TRBV5-1 to TRBJ1-5; TRBD1 matches at 8 bases. Germline V lookup: CDR1 SGHRS, CDR2 YFSETQ. J was trimmed by 1 base and V by 4 bases; bases with no gene match: 4. The length of the CDR3 is 15 residues. Here the CDR3 DNA reads TGCGCCAGCAGCCCGGGACAGGTGAGCAATCAGCCCCAGCATTTT. It is translated as CASSPGQVSNQPQHF. The full variable domain, rest sourced from reference TRBV5-1 and TRBJ1-5, is KAGVTQTPRYLIKTRGQQVTLSCSPISGHRSVSWYQQTPGQGLQFLFEYFSETQRNKGNFPGRFSGRQFSNSRSEMNVSTLELGDSALYLCASSPGQVSNQPQHFGDGTRLSIL.

This chain uses TRBV15 with TRBJ2-2, with 12 bases matching TRBD2. V was clipped by 0 bases and J by 7 bases; unmatched bases: 3. The CDR3 sequence is 16 residues long. In germline, CDR1 is LNHNV, CDR2 YYDKDF (reference sequence). CDR3 sequence: CATSRDLLAGGGELFF. CDR3 nucleotides: TGTGCCACCAGCAGAGATTTACTAGCGGGAGGCGGGGAGCTGTTTTTT.

The chain combines TRBV28 with TRBJ2-1, with 7 bases matching TRBD2. This CDR3 contains 13 residues. V gave up 6 bases and J gave up 9 bases; unmatched junction bases: 8. Germline lookup yields CDR1 MDHEN and CDR2 SYDVKM. CDR3 amino acids: CASSPGGSTEQFF. As DNA, the CDR3 is TGTGCCAGCAGCCCCGGGGGGTCGACTGAGCAGTTCTTC.

This chain links TRBV9 with TRBJ1-6, with 10 positions matching TRBD1. Germline-derived CDR1 and CDR2 are SGDLS and YYNGEE. The CDR3 is made up of 16 amino acids. The V and J ends lost 0 bases and 8 bases, in that order; junction bases with no gene match: 5. The CDR3 sequence: CASSVGGTGADSPLHF. The CDR3, as DNA: TGTGCCAGCAGCGTAGGGGGGACAGGGGCCGATTCACCCCTCCACTTT.

V and J are TRBV18 and TRBJ1-4; the D is unclear. CDR1 is KGHSH, CDR2 LQKENI, per germline. The CDR3 contains 15 residues. V gave up 1 base and J gave up 5 bases, with 11 bases separating them. The CDR3 DNA is TGTGCCAGCTCACCACTTGCGGTTCAGAATGAAAAACTGTTTTTT. The encoded protein is CASSPLAVQNEKLFF.

A remark on this clone: Distinct nucleotide sequences in the sample also encode this CDR3. The genes are TRBV24-1 and TRBJ2-3; 8 bases agree with TRBD1. The CDR3 has 15 amino acids. Germline V gene lookup returns CDR1 KGHDR and CDR2 SFDVKD. Germline trimming cut 4 bases from V and 3 bases from J; bases unmatched to any gene: 5. CDR3 region: CATSDLDRGTDTQYF. The CDR3, as DNA: TGTGCCACCAGTGACCTAGACAGGGGAACAGATACGCAGTATTTT.

For the CDR3, the DNA is TGCGCCAGCAGCCTTGGACAGGGGGCAGGGAACACTGAAGCTTTCTTT. It encodes CASSLGQGAGNTEAFF. J is TRBJ1-1 and V is TRBV5-1, with TRBD1 matching over 11 bases. Unmatched junction bases numbered 6, after V lost 4 bases and J lost 1 base. The CDR3 extends over 16 amino acids. The V gene's germline CDR1 is SGHRS and CDR2 YFSETQ.